The TCR beta chain described here comes from a study of vaccination and CD4 T cells after COVID-19. Background on the study: Spike peptides, overlapping and drawn from SARS-CoV-2, HCoV-NL63, HCoV-OC43 and HCoV-229E, were used to stimulate cells.

Between the trimmed V and J ends, which lost 4 bases and 8 bases, there was a span of 12 bases. Germline lookup yields CDR1 DFQATT and CDR2 SNEGSKA (reference sequence). The CDR3 consists of 13 residues. Treatment described: approximately 9-day PBMC culture with coronavirus spike peptide pools or control peptides (ViraFEST assay). Antigen-specific T cell expansion with peptide pools preceded TCR sequencing in the ViraFEST approach. This clonotype was observed a handful of times. Its antigen is currently unknown. Sequenced with the Oncomine TCR Beta short-read assay was DNA taken from cultured CD4+ T cells. It was cultured CD4+ T cells from which genomic DNA was extracted. TCRdb fed the PCR reads into MiXCR, producing one record per CDR3 protein. Counted here are approximately 19,000 distinct CDR3 sequences, approximately 60% occurring once; the ten biggest clones make up roughly 7.4%.

This chain uses TRBV20-1 with TRBJ1-6, with D perhaps TRBD1 (5 bases). The source of this sequence is a human donor who had recovered from COVID-19. The specimen was CD4+ T cells from blood, cultured in vitro. CDR3 in DNA: TGCAGTGCTACGACAAGGGGCGATTCACCCCTCCACTTT. As protein: CSATTRGDSPLHF.